The 16 T cell receptor beta chains below were found in one sample sequenced in a study of T cell repertoires in cytomegalovirus infection. These receptors' targets are unknown. TCRdb re-analysed the reads in MiXCR, keeping a single row per CDR3 protein. The table includes over 100,000 distinct CDR3 sequences, around 28% detected once. Sequenced material: CD8+ T cells from cultured PBMCs, taken from culture after CMV antigen stimulation. The receptors were gathered from a human donor in good health (CMV status not recorded). Some clones in this sample may be carry-over from other donors' samples.

This chain joins TRBV2 and TRBJ2-7; 8 nucleotides align to TRBD1. Germline values: CDR1 SNHLY, CDR2 FYNNEI. The length of the CDR3 is 14 residues. Trimming at V came to 7 bases and at J to 0 bases, leaving 5 bases not matched to a gene. The CDR3 loop reads CASTFGTGSYEQYF. The CDR3 DNA is TGTGCCAGCACCTTCGGGACAGGCTCCTACGAGCAGTACTTC. Using reference TRBV2 and TRBJ2-7 for the parts outside the CDR3, the full variable domain is EPEVTQTPSHQVTQMGQEVILRCVPISNHLYFYWYRQILGQKVEFLVSFYNNEISEKSEIFDDQFSVERPDGSNFTLKIRSTKLEDSAMYFCASTFGTGSYEQYFGPGTRLTVT.

This clonotype was found a few times. The chain employs TRBV15 and TRBJ2-5; D is possibly TRBD2 (5 bases). V was clipped by 3 bases and J by 2 bases, with 7 bases between them. Germline V gene sequence: CDR1 LNHNV, CDR2 YYDKDF (reference sequence). The CDR3 length is 13 residues. CDR3 nucleotides: TGTGCCACCAGCAGGACGGGACAAGAGACCCAGTACTTC. This encodes CATSRTGQETQYF.

CDR3 DNA sequence: TGTGCCAGCAGCTCCTCCTCCGGTTCCGTGGAGCAGTACTTC. Encoded protein: CASSSSSGSVEQYF. The chain is built from TRBV9 and TRBJ2-7; unclear D gene. Germline V gene data show CDR1 as SGDLS and CDR2 as YYNGEE. Trimming cost V 4 bases and J 7 bases, with 18 bases left between them. The CDR3 is made up of 14 amino acids.

Only a few counts were recorded for this clonotype. The chain combines TRBV20-1 with TRBJ1-5; D unclear. V was shortened by 4 bases and J by 0 bases, with 10 bases between the two germline ends. The CDR3 is 14 amino acids. Germline loops: CDR1 DFQATT, CDR2 SNEGSKA (reference sequence). The CDR3 nucleotides are TGCAGTGCTACGACACCTAATAGCAATCAGCCCCAGCATTTT. This sequence encodes CSATTPNSNQPQHF.

This clonotype came up many times. The J gene is TRBJ1-6, the V gene TRBV2; D is unresolved. This CDR3 is 16 amino acids long. Germline V gene lookup returns CDR1 SNHLY and CDR2 FYNNEI. Trimming took off 0 bases at V and 0 bases at J, with 6 bases between the two ends. The CDR3, as DNA: TGTGCCAGCAGTGAAGCATCTAGCTCCTATAATTCACCCCTCCACTTT. Amino acid sequence: CASSEASSSYNSPLHF.

The V call is TRBV2, the J call TRBJ2-7; 8 positions agree with TRBD1. The length of the CDR3 is 15 residues. Germline CDR1 and CDR2: SNHLY and FYNNEI. Trimming cost V 6 bases and J 5 bases; bases outside gene matches: 12. CDR3 in amino acids: CASSGAGQGIHEQYF. CDR3 bases: TGTGCCAGCAGCGGCGCCGGACAGGGAATCCACGAGCAGTACTTC.

This clonotype was detected only once. The chain couples TRBV6-6 to TRBJ2-5, with 8 bases aligning to TRBD2. The CDR3 contains 14 residues. From germline, CDR1 is MNHNY and CDR2 SVGAGI (reference sequence). Losses at the gene ends were 6 bases for V and 2 bases for J; bases not matched to a gene: 5. For the CDR3, the DNA is TGTGCCAGCAGCCCTAGCGGGTGGCAAGAGACCCAGTACTTC. It encodes CASSPSGWQETQYF.

The genes are TRBV30 and TRBJ2-1; unclear D gene. There are 11 residues in the CDR3. Germline V gene lookup returns CDR1 GTSNPN and CDR2 SVGIG (reference sequence). CDR3 coding DNA: TGTCTCGGCAGCTCCTACAATGAGCAGTTCTTC. It codes for CLGSSYNEQFF. The full variable domain, with the rest looked up from reference TRBV30 and TRBJ2-1, is SQTIHQWPATLVQPVGSPLSLECTVEGTSNPNLYWYRQAAGRGLQLLFYSVGIGQISSEVPQNLSASRPQDRQFILSSKKLLLSDSGFYLCLGSSYNEQFFGPGTRLTVL.

This clonotype was detected ten times or more. The chain is built from TRBV12-5 and TRBJ2-3; D is ambiguous. Germline V gives CDR1 LGHNT, CDR2 FRNRAP. The CDR3 loop spans 14 amino acids. The V gene lost 6 bases and the J gene lost 3 bases, with 13 bases spanning the gap. The CDR3 sequence is CASGPGFLTDTQYF. The DNA for the CDR3 is TGTGCTAGTGGCCCCGGTTTTCTGACAGATACGCAGTATTTT.

There are many counts of this clonotype. This rearrangement joins TRBV15 to TRBJ2-1; D perhaps matches TRBD1 (6 bases). Trimming left V 7 bases short and J 4 bases short, with 8 bases between. There are 12 residues in the CDR3. Germline V lookup: CDR1 LNHNV, CDR2 YYDKDF (reference sequence). The CDR3 DNA is TGTGCCACCAAGGACAGATACAATGAGCAGTTCTTC. It codes for CATKDRYNEQFF.

The J gene is TRBJ2-7, the V gene TRBV9; weak D call: TRBD2 (6 bases). Germline V CDR1 and CDR2: SGDLS, YYNGEE. This CDR3 comprises 14 residues. Trimming took 4 bases from V and 3 from J, leaving 14 bases between them. As DNA, the CDR3 is TGTGCCAGCAGCCCCTGGGACTTACTCTACGAGCAGTACTTC. Amino acid sequence: CASSPWDLLYEQYF.

The chain employs TRBV15 and TRBJ2-1, with 7 bases aligning to TRBD2. This CDR3 has 13 amino acids. V shed 4 bases and J 9 bases; nucleotides not matched to a gene: 6. The germline V gene encodes CDR1 LNHNV and CDR2 YYDKDF (reference sequence). The CDR3, as DNA: TGTGCCACCAGCACTCAGGGAGGGAGTGAGCAGTTCTTC. Its translation: CATSTQGGSEQFF.

The chain carries TRBV7-8 and TRBJ1-5, with D possibly matching TRBD1 (6 bases). In germline, CDR1 is SGHVS, CDR2 FQNEAQ. The CDR3 totals 15 residues. V was shortened by 8 bases and J by 5 bases, with 19 bases between the two germline ends. The CDR3 sequence is CASQSWGGLDQPQHF. CDR3 nucleotide sequence: TGTGCCAGCCAGTCGTGGGGGGGCCTCGATCAGCCCCAGCATTTT.

In nucleotides, the CDR3 is TGTGCCAGCGCGACAAGGGAAAACACTGAAGCTTTCTTT. Its translation: CASATRENTEAFF. The chain couples TRBV6-1 to TRBJ1-1; no definite D call. With 8 bases removed from V and 2 bases from J, the gap between germline ends came to 12 bases. The CDR3 loop spans 13 amino acids. In germline, CDR1 is MNHNS, CDR2 SASEGT.

The chain recombines TRBV9 with TRBJ2-2; D gene ambiguous. The CDR3 runs to 13 residues. The germline CDR1 and CDR2 sequences are SGDLS and YYNGEE. The ends were cut back, 0 bases at V and 3 bases at J, with 3 bases in the middle. The CDR3 protein is CASSVADTGELFF. The CDR3 DNA reads TGTGCCAGCAGCGTAGCCGACACCGGGGAGCTGTTTTTT.

This clonotype was detected many times. The genes are TRBV27 and TRBJ2-2; D remains unclear. V was trimmed by 4 bases and J by 1 base, leaving 7 bases between them. This CDR3 is built from 14 residues. Germline-derived CDR1 and CDR2 are MNHEY and SMNVEV (reference sequence). The CDR3 sequence is CASSSLMNTGELFF. CDR3 sequence (DNA): TGTGCCAGCAGTTCCCTCATGAACACCGGGGAGCTGTTTTTT.